These 27 T cell receptor beta chains were all obtained from the same sample, sequenced in a study of CD8+ T cells in alopecia areata. The treatment is: oral pan-JAK inhibitor, 5-10 mg twice daily. Alopecia areata patients provided lesional scalp punch biopsies and peripheral blood. cDNA reverse transcribed from extracted RNA served as the sequencing template. The method was immunoSEQ multiplex PCR; TCRdb's version includes in-frame clones alone and lacks a portion of them. The table shows about 4,400 clones, with about three fifths occurring only once. Sequenced here: skin, sampled at week 4, from a patient treated with tofacitinib. The receptors come from a human donor with alopecia areata.

This chain connects TRBV7-8 to TRBJ2-3; D uncertain. V lost 1 base, J lost 8 bases, and 7 bases lay in between. There are 12 residues in the CDR3. The V gene's germline CDR1 is SGHVS and CDR2 FQNEAQ. The CDR3 region is CASSLGGSTQYF. For the CDR3, the DNA is TGTGCCAGCAGCTTAGGCGGATCTACGCAGTATTTT. Based on the CDR3 plus reference TRBV7-8 and TRBJ2-3, the full variable domain is GAGVSQSPRYKVAKRGQDVALRCDPISGHVSLFWYQQALGQGPEFLTYFQNEAQLDKSGLPSDRFFAERPEGSVSTLKIQRTQQEDSAVYLCASSLGGSTQYFGPGTRLTVL.

This clone was recorded only once. This sequence joins TRBV5-1 and TRBJ2-7; no definite D call. The CDR3 contains 14 residues. Germline values: CDR1 SGHRS, CDR2 YFSETQ. The ends were cut back, 1 base at V and 0 bases at J, with 8 bases in the middle. The CDR3 loop is CASSLRTNSYEQYF. The DNA of the CDR3 is TGCGCCAGCAGCTTGAGGACCAACTCCTACGAGCAGTACTTC.

This clone was counted only a few times. The rearrangement uses TRBV21-1 and TRBJ1-3. TRBV21-1 is a recognized pseudogene. This CDR3 has 16 amino acids. CDR3 bases: TGTGCCAGCAGCAACCGACGCGGGGAGGCCGGAAACACCATATATTTT. It specifies CASSNRRGEAGNTIYF.

The gene calls are TRBV7-2 and TRBJ2-1; D may be TRBD1 (6 bases). Trimming took 5 bases from V and 8 from J, leaving 19 bases between them. The CDR3 length is 15 residues. Germline V gene lookup returns CDR1 SGHTA and CDR2 FQGNSA. CDR3 DNA: TGTGCCAGCAGCCTCAATGCCGGACAGCACGATGAGCAGTTCTTC. It specifies CASSLNAGQHDEQFF.

The chain uses TRBV4-1 and TRBJ2-7, with a tentative D call TRBD1 (6 bases). This CDR3 spans 14 amino acids. Germline V lookup: CDR1 MGHRA, CDR2 YSYEKL. The V end was cut by 1 base, the J end by 2 bases, with 9 bases between. The CDR3 loop is CASSQGEGAYEQYF. CDR3 in DNA: TGCGCCAGCAGCCAAGGCGAGGGGGCCTACGAGCAGTACTTC.

CDR3 DNA: TGTGCCAGCACCCCCCCACAGGGAGGAAAACTGTTTTTT. Its protein product is CASTPPQGGKLFF. The gene calls are TRBV5-8 and TRBJ1-4; maybe TRBD1 (6 bases). CDR3 length: 13 amino acids. Germline assignment: CDR1 SGHTS and CDR2 YDEGEE. The V end lost 6 bases, the J end lost 10 bases, and 16 bases lay between the germline ends.

The table lists this clone with a few counts. The V and J genes are TRBV19 and TRBJ2-1, with TRBD2 matching 12 bases. V shed 4 bases and J 5 bases; nucleotides not matched to a gene: 6. CDR1 is LNHDA and CDR2 is SQIVND in the germline V gene (reference sequence). The CDR3 consists of 16 residues. The CDR3 DNA reads as TGTGCCAGTAGTAGAGGACTAGCGGGACCTAACAATGAGCAGTTCTTC. Its translation is CASSRGLAGPNNEQFF. Full variable domain (outside the CDR3, taken from reference TRBV19 and TRBJ2-1): DGGITQSPKYLFRKEGQNVTLSCEQNLNHDAMYWYRQDPGQGLRLIYYSQIVNDFQKGDIAEGYSVSREKKESFPLTVTSAQKNPTAFYLCASSRGLAGPNNEQFFGPGTRLTVL.

This clone has more than one count but fewer than ten. The chain employs TRBV5-5 and TRBJ2-1; D perhaps matches TRBD2 (6 bases). The CDR3 is 15 residues long. Trimming removed 4 bases at V and 3 bases at J, with 14 bases between. Looked up from germline, CDR1 is SGHKS and CDR2 is YYEKEE (reference sequence). The CDR3 here is CASSLLAGRYNEQFF. Here the CDR3 DNA reads TGTGCCAGCAGCCTGCTGGCGGGGCGCTACAATGAGCAGTTCTTC.

V and J are TRBV18 and TRBJ2-3; 7 nucleotides match TRBD1. Unmatched junction bases numbered 7, after V lost 3 bases and J lost 4 bases. From germline, CDR1 is KGHSH and CDR2 LQKENI. The CDR3 totals 15 residues. In DNA form, the CDR3 reads TGTGCCAGCTCACCTCGCGACAGGGAACCAGATACGCAGTATTTT. Translated: CASSPRDREPDTQYF.

The chain joins TRBV28 to TRBJ2-7; maybe TRBD1 (5 bases). V lost 2 bases and J 2 bases, leaving 19 bases between the germline ends. Germline-derived CDR1 and CDR2 are MDHEN and SYDVKM. The CDR3 is 17 residues long. CDR3 nucleotide sequence: TGTGCCAGCAGTTTAATCAGGGTTAACAGTGTTCCCTACGAGCAGTACTTC. This encodes CASSLIRVNSVPYEQYF.

There are a few counts of this clone. No conserved phenylalanine or tryptophan ends this CDR3, so it is likely a read error. Because the CDR3's place on the DNA is in doubt, the DNA is left out and the CDR3 is given as listed by TCRdb. The chain recombines TRBV23-1 with TRBJ2-7; TRBD1, the D gene given by the table, was not confirmed from the DNA. TRBV23-1 is an ORF, and what it does is uncertain. The CDR3 sequence runs 11 residues, both termini included. CDR3 residues: CASSQSGGQDS.

The rearrangement links TRBV30 to TRBJ2-7; 8 nucleotides match TRBD2. CDR1 is GTSNPN, CDR2 SVGIG, per germline (reference sequence). The CDR3 consists of 13 residues. After removal of 8 bases from V and 2 bases from J, the junction contained 8 bases not matched to a gene. The CDR3 region is CARGGSGAYEQYF. The CDR3 nucleotides read TGTGCCCGGGGGGGTAGCGGTGCCTACGAGCAGTACTTC.

DNA for the CDR3: TGCGCCAGCAGCCAAGCTGGGGCTTCCAATGAGCAGTTCTTC. The encoded protein is CASSQAGASNEQFF. This chain links TRBV4-1 with TRBJ2-1; D may be TRBD1 (5 bases). This CDR3 contains 14 residues. The ends were cut back, 1 base at V and 6 bases at J, with 10 bases in the middle. Per germline, CDR1 MGHRA and CDR2 YSYEKL.

As to this clone: A read error may account for a junction end that differs from germline. CDR3 DNA: TGTGCCAGCAGCATTGACGGAACGGATTACTATGGCTACACTTTC. As protein: CASSIDGTDYYGYTF. The gene calls are TRBV9 and TRBJ1-2; D gene ambiguous. The CDR3 contains 15 residues. CDR1 SGDLS and CDR2 YYNGEE come from the germline V gene.

A few counts support this clone. This chain uses TRBV30 with TRBJ1-5; 10 bases fit TRBD1. The CDR3 sequence is 14 residues long. The trim removed 0 bases at V and 7 bases at J, leaving 3 bases unmatched. Germline V gives CDR1 GTSNPN, CDR2 SVGIG (reference sequence). Written as DNA, the CDR3 is TGTGCCTGGAGTGTGGGACAGGGGAAGCAGCCCCAGCATTTT. Protein product: CAWSVGQGKQPQHF.

This chain joins TRBV10-2 and TRBJ2-7, with 10 nucleotides matching TRBD2. The CDR3 has 14 amino acids. Trimming took 7 bases from V and 6 from J; bases not matched to a gene: 9. Germline-derived CDR1 and CDR2 are WSHSY and SAAADI. The CDR3 sequence: CASKTGTSASEQYF. The CDR3 region has the DNA TGCGCCAGCAAGACCGGGACTAGCGCTTCCGAGCAGTACTTC.

This clone showed up just a few times. J is TRBJ2-7 and V is TRBV5-5; no clear D gene. CDR3 length: 14 residues. V was clipped by 6 bases and J by 5 bases, with 18 bases between them. Germline V gene sequence: CDR1 SGHKS, CDR2 YYEKEE (reference sequence). CDR3 sequence: CASTRTWVYDEQYF. The CDR3 coding sequence is TGTGCCAGCACCCGGACCTGGGTCTACGACGAGCAGTACTTC.

This clone was recorded once. V usage is TRBV7-2 and J usage is TRBJ2-7; D is possibly TRBD1 (5 bases). The CDR3 spans 13 residues. CDR1 SGHTA and CDR2 FQGNSA come from the germline V gene. Between the trimmed V and J ends, which lost 5 bases and 4 bases, there was a span of 12 bases. As DNA, the CDR3 is TGTGCCAGCAGCCACCCAGGGTTTTACGAGCAGTACTTC. Translated, it gives CASSHPGFYEQYF. Full variable domain (outside the CDR3, taken from reference TRBV7-2 and TRBJ2-7): GAGVSQSPSNKVTEKGKDVELRCDPISGHTALYWYRQSLGQGLEFLIYFQGNSAPDKSGLPSDRFSAERTGGSVSTLTIQRTQQEDSAVYLCASSHPGFYEQYFGPGTRLTVT.

This chain links TRBV19 with TRBJ2-1, with 11 bases matching TRBD2. Germline V gene sequence: CDR1 LNHDA, CDR2 SQIVND (reference sequence). The CDR3 spans 16 residues. Germline trimming cut 4 bases from V and 4 bases from J; bases unmatched to any gene: 6. DNA of the CDR3: TGTGCCAGTAGTACCACCGGGACTAGCGGATACAATGAGCAGTTCTTC. As protein: CASSTTGTSGYNEQFF.

The rearrangement links TRBV4-1 to TRBJ1-1, with 12 positions matching TRBD1. V shed 3 bases, J shed 3 bases, and the junction held 8 bases outside the gene matches. Germline lookup yields CDR1 MGHRA and CDR2 YSYEKL. The CDR3 has 17 amino acids. As DNA, the CDR3 is TGCGCCAGCAGCCATCTGCCGGGACAGGGGGCGCACACTGAAGCTTTCTTT. As protein: CASSHLPGQGAHTEAFF.

The chain is built from TRBV5-4 and TRBJ2-7; a weak D match, TRBD2 (6 bases). Germline V gene data show CDR1 as SGHNT and CDR2 as YYREEE (reference sequence). V shed 0 bases and J shed 2 bases, with 9 bases lying between them. This CDR3 spans 14 amino acids. This CDR3 is CASSLGPGAYEQYF. The CDR3 region has the DNA TGTGCCAGCAGCTTGGGTCCGGGGGCCTACGAGCAGTACTTC.

This clone was counted only a few times. The V call is TRBV11-2, the J call TRBJ2-3; 11 bases are a match to TRBD2. Germline trimming cut 5 bases from V and 2 bases from J; bases unmatched to any gene: 6. CDR3 length: 16 amino acids. Germline V gene data show CDR1 as SGHAT and CDR2 as FQNNGV. DNA for the CDR3: TGTGCCAGCAGCCATGGGACTAGCGGATTCACAGATACGCAGTATTTT. Encoded protein: CASSHGTSGFTDTQYF.

This chain links TRBV29-1 with TRBJ2-7; D is undetermined. This CDR3 region has 11 residues. Trimming left V 3 bases short and J 6 bases short, with 9 bases between. In germline, CDR1 is SQVTM, CDR2 ANQGSEA. This CDR3 is CSVDKGTEQYF. CDR3 bases: TGCAGCGTTGATAAGGGTACCGAGCAGTACTTC.

The chain joins TRBV25-1 to TRBJ2-7; possible D gene TRBD1, 5 bases. Trimming shortened V by 4 bases and J by 5 bases, and 15 bases separated the two germline ends. Germline CDR1 MGHDK, CDR2 SYGVNS. The CDR3 is made up of 14 amino acids. The chain's CDR3 is CASSGVDRLHEQYF. The CDR3 region has the DNA TGTGCCAGCAGTGGCGTCGACAGACTCCACGAGCAGTACTTC.

The chain is built from TRBV6-6 and TRBJ2-7, with D possibly matching TRBD1 (5 bases). Germline-derived CDR1 and CDR2 are MNHNY and SVGAGI (reference sequence). V gave up 5 bases and J gave up 5 bases, with 19 bases separating them. The CDR3 is made up of 15 amino acids. CDR3 nucleotide sequence: TGTGCCAGCAGTCCAGCAGTGCAGGGAAGGAACGAGCAGTACTTC. As protein: CASSPAVQGRNEQYF.

The rearrangement links TRBV29-1 to TRBJ2-2, with TRBD1 as a possible D gene (6 bases). The V gene's germline CDR1 is SQVTM and CDR2 ANQGSEA. There are 14 residues in the CDR3. V was trimmed by 5 bases and J by 1 base, leaving 11 bases between them. CDR3: CSVITQGNTGELFF. The CDR3 coding sequence is TGCAGCGTTATCACACAGGGGAACACCGGGGAGCTGTTTTTT.

The J gene is TRBJ1-1, the V gene TRBV7-3; D remains ambiguous. CDR3 length: 13 residues. Germline lookup yields CDR1 SGHTA and CDR2 FQGTGA. Trimming left V 1 base short and J 3 bases short, with 6 bases between. The CDR3 nucleotides are TGTGCCAGCAGCTTAAAGGGCCACACTGAAGCTTTCTTT. It encodes CASSLKGHTEAFF. Full variable domain (missing parts from reference TRBV7-3 and TRBJ1-1): GAGVSQTPSNKVTEKGKYVELRCDPISGHTALYWYRQSLGQGPEFLIYFQGTGAADDSGLPNDRFFAVRPEGSVSTLKIQRTERGDSAVYLCASSLKGHTEAFFGQGTRLTVV.